The entry that follows covers one T cell receptor (beta chain) sequence. The target antigen is unknown. Both 60 Vbeta primers and 13 Jbeta primers went into the PCR. Sequencing was performed with immunoSEQ multiplex PCR; in TCRdb, only in-frame clones are kept and a portion is missing. The data contain 70,000 or so clones, about 61% of them singletons. The germline V gene encodes CDR1 SGHTA and CDR2 FQGTGA. CDR3 size: 19 residues. V lost 7 bases to trimming and J lost 7 bases; unmatched junction nucleotides: 21. This sample stems from a study of cytomegalovirus exposure and HLA in healthy donors. Across the study: An earlier analysis found fewer than 120 million unique TCR beta sequences from about 190 million T cells. Within the Caucasian-associated ancestry cluster were approximately 77% of the approximately 400 genotyped donors. Study findings and constraints: It was reported in a later analysis that an Asian-associated ancestry cluster showed fewer N-insertions than the roughly 620-donor mean.

This chain connects TRBV7-3 to TRBJ2-2; 10 bases fit TRBD2. The receptor was isolated from a woman in her 50s in good health and CMV-seronegative. What was sequenced was PBMCs. CDR3: CASTKTRALAGLGGGELFF. CDR3 sequence (DNA): TGTGCCAGCACCAAGACCAGGGCACTAGCGGGACTTGGGGGCGGGGAGCTGTTTTTT.